This T cell receptor beta chain is drawn from a study of post-analysis software for immune sequencing data. Study-level findings and limits: A few TRBV segments (TRBV5-6, TRBV5-1 and TRBV20-1 among them) occurred more frequently in patients than in controls. F-measure co-clustering was strong for batch-matched samples.

The CDR3 covers 13 residues. The germline V gene has CDR1 LNHNV and CDR2 YYDKDF (reference sequence). V lost 0 bases and J lost 6, with 6 bases in between. Unique molecular identifiers were carried by the TCR beta cDNA libraries. TCRdb processed the PCR reads anew with MiXCR; each CDR3 protein has one entry. The table shows about 150,000 distinct CDR3 sequences, with approximately 30% occurring only once. This clonotype was counted between two and nine times. Its target is not known. The J gene is TRBJ1-5, the V gene TRBV15; unclear D gene. The source material was blood. This TCR was sampled from a girl aged 5-17 years with multiple sclerosis. Here the CDR3 DNA reads TGTGCCACCAGCAGAGATCTTAGTCAGCCCCAGCATTTT. This gives the protein CATSRDLSQPQHF.